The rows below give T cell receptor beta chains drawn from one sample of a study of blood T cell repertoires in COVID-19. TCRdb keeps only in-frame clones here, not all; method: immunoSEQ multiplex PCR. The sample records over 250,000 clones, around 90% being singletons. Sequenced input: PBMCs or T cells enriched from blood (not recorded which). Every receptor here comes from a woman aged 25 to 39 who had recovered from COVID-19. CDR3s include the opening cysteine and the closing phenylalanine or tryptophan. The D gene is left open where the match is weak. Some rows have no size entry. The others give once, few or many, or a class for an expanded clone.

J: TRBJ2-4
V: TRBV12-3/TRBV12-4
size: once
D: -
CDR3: CASSVRGRQYF
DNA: TGTGCCAGCAGTGTACGCGGGCGTCAGTACTTC

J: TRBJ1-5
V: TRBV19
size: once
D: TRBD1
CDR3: CASIVYLQLGQGRIQERNQPQHF
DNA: TGTGCCAGTATAGTATATCTCCAGCTAGGACAGGGACGAATTCAGGAGCGCAATCAGCCCCAGCATTTT

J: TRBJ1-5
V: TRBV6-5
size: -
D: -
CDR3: CASTRQPNQPQHF
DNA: TGTGCCAGCACCCGACAGCCTAATCAGCCCCAGCATTTT

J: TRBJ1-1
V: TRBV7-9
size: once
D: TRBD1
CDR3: CASSRQGVRTEAFF
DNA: TGTGCCAGCAGCAGACAGGGCGTACGGACTGAAGCTTTCTTT

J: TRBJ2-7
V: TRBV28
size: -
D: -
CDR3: CASSLPDRLGNEQYF
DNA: TGTGCCAGCAGTTTACCAGACAGGCTGGGTAACGAGCAGTACTTC

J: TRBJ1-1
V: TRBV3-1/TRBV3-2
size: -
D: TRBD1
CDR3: CASRRTGMNTEAFF
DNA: TGTGCCAGCAGAAGGACAGGGATGAACACTGAAGCTTTCTTT

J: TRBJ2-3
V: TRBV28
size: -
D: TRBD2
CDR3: CASSDPGLAVPSTDTQYF
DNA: TGTGCCAGCTCGGACCCGGGACTAGCGGTACCTAGCACAGATACGCAGTATTTT

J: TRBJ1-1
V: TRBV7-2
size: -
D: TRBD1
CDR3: CASSLLKDRGLNTEAFF
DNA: TGTGCCAGCAGCTTACTTAAAGACAGGGGGCTGAACACTGAAGCTTTCTTT

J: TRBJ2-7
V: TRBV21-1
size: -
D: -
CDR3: CASSSRDRVYYEQYF
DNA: TGTGCCAGCAGCAGCCGGGACAGGGTATACTACGAGCAGTACTTC

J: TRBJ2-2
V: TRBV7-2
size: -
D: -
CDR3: CASRPIPRGNLITGELFF
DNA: TGTGCCAGCAGACCGATCCCGAGGGGGAATTTAATCACCGGGGAGCTGTTTTTT

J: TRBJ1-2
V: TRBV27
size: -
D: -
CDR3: CASKKKEGYGYTF
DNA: TGTGCCAGCAAAAAAAAGGAGGGCTATGGCTACACCTTC

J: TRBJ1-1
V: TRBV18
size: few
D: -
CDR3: CASSSGLNTEAFF
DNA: TGTGCCAGCTCATCTGGGCTGAACACTGAAGCTTTCTTT

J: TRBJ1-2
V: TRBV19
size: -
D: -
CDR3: CASSRTAGYGYTF
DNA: TGTGCCAGTAGTAGGACAGCTGGCTATGGCTACACCTTC

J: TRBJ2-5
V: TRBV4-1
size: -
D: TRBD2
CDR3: CASSQGLAGGPGETQYF
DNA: TGCGCCAGCAGCCAGGGACTAGCGGGAGGGCCGGGGGAGACCCAGTACTTC

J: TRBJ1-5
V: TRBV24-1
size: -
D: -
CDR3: CATSDIQGSQPQHF
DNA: TGTGCCACCAGTGATATACAGGGTTCGCAGCCCCAGCATTTT

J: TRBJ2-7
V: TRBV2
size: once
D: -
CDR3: CASWDTSPYEQYF
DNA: TGTGCCAGCTGGGACACCTCCCCCTACGAGCAGTACTTC